These 32 T cell receptor beta chains came from one sample sequenced in a study of cytomegalovirus exposure and HLA in healthy donors. PCR used 60 Vbeta primers and 13 Jbeta primers. Method: immunoSEQ multiplex PCR; TCRdb's copy keeps in-frame clones and lacks some. The data contain 140,000 to 150,000 clones, roughly 80% of them singletons. The sample taken for sequencing was PBMCs. Receptors originate from a man between 40 and 49 years old in good health and CMV-seropositive.

The V gene is TRBV7-8, the J gene TRBJ1-1, with a tentative D call TRBD1 (6 bases). Germline V gene data show CDR1 as SGHVS and CDR2 as FQNEAQ. This CDR3 contains 16 residues. Trimming left V 2 bases short and J 4 bases short, with 17 bases between. The CDR3 region is CASSLNPTGFSTEAFF. CDR3 nucleotide sequence: TGTGCCAGCAGCTTAAACCCTACAGGGTTTAGCACTGAAGCTTTCTTT.

The gene calls are TRBV4-2 and TRBJ1-1, with D possibly matching TRBD1 (5 bases). Germline CDR1 is LGHNA and CDR2 is YNFKEQ. The germline V and J ends were trimmed by 4 bases and 3 bases, with 12 bases remaining between them. The CDR3 extends over 14 amino acids. CDR3 DNA sequence: TGTGCCAGCAGCCGGGGGGAGGTGGACACTGAAGCTTTCTTT. It codes for CASSRGEVDTEAFF.

This chain joins TRBV6-5 and TRBJ1-2, with D possibly matching TRBD1 (5 bases). In germline, CDR1 is MNHEY, CDR2 SVGAGI. V lost 5 bases to trimming and J lost 4 bases, with 11 bases between them. The length of the CDR3 is 13 residues. CDR3 bases: TGTGCCAGCAGTCAGACAGTAATCTATGGCTACACCTTC. As protein: CASSQTVIYGYTF.

The chain combines TRBV7-9 with TRBJ2-5, with 10 bases lining up with TRBD1. J was trimmed by 4 bases and V by 2 bases; bases with no gene match: 10. The CDR3 length is 17 residues. Germline V gene data show CDR1 as SEHNR and CDR2 as FQNEAQ (reference sequence). The CDR3 loop is CASSLTTGQGRGETQYF. CDR3 sequence (DNA): TGTGCCAGCAGCTTAACAACGGGACAGGGGAGGGGAGAGACCCAGTACTTC.

This clone showed up just a few times. The chain combines TRBV5-1 with TRBJ2-5; a weak D match, TRBD2 (5 bases). This CDR3 comprises 15 residues. Trimming pared 3 bases from V and 4 bases from J, leaving 16 bases between. Looked up from germline, CDR1 is SGHRS and CDR2 is YFSETQ. This CDR3 is CASSSGSGGLETQYF. In DNA, the CDR3 is TGCGCCAGCAGCTCCGGCAGCGGCGGGCTAGAGACCCAGTACTTC.

V is TRBV5-1 and J is TRBJ2-1; possibly TRBD2 for D (5 bases). Germline lookup yields CDR1 SGHRS and CDR2 YFSETQ. CDR3 length: 14 residues. V was clipped by 4 bases and J by 0 bases, with 8 bases between them. The CDR3 loop reads CASSHRDSYNEQFF. The CDR3 nucleotides read TGCGCCAGCAGCCACCGGGACTCCTACAATGAGCAGTTCTTC.

CDR3 DNA sequence: TGTGCCAGCCATACTAGCGCCCTCACAGATACGCAGTATTTT. Translation gives CASHTSALTDTQYF. The gene calls are TRBV6-1 and TRBJ2-3; 7 nucleotides align to TRBD2. With V trimmed by 8 bases and J by 2 bases, 7 bases remained unmatched. The V gene's germline CDR1 is MNHNS and CDR2 SASEGT. This CDR3 contains 14 residues.

The chain combines TRBV30 with TRBJ2-1, with D perhaps matching TRBD2 (6 bases). Trimming took off 2 bases at V and 1 base at J, with 15 bases between the two ends. Germline lookup yields CDR1 GTSNPN and CDR2 SVGIG (reference sequence). The CDR3 covers 16 residues. CDR3 residues: CAWSRPGSKSYNEQFF. In DNA, the CDR3 is TGTGCCTGGAGTCGTCCCGGGAGCAAGTCCTACAATGAGCAGTTCTTC.

This clone was seen more than once but under ten times. The genes are TRBV10-3 and TRBJ2-7; the match to TRBD2 covers 13 bases. V was clipped by 0 bases and J by 6 bases; unmatched bases: 2. This CDR3 region has 15 residues. Germline V gene data show CDR1 as ENHRY and CDR2 as SYGVKD. CDR3 bases: TGTGCCATCAGTGAGTCGGGACTAGCGGGAATCGAGCAGTACTTC. Residues: CAISESGLAGIEQYF.

The J gene is TRBJ2-1, the V gene TRBV5-1; TRBD2 might be the D (5 bases). CDR3 length: 16 residues. Per germline, CDR1 SGHRS and CDR2 YFSETQ. Trimming removed 0 bases from V and 8 bases from J, with 18 bases in between. The CDR3 protein is CASSLASPSNGYEQFF. The CDR3, as DNA: TGCGCCAGCAGCTTGGCCAGCCCTAGCAACGGCTATGAGCAGTTCTTC.

The rearrangement joins TRBV4-1 to TRBJ1-1; D not certain. CDR3 length: 13 amino acids. Trimming took off 1 base at V and 3 bases at J, with 6 bases between the two ends. Germline V CDR1 and CDR2: MGHRA, YSYEKL. The CDR3 here is CASSQGSDTEAFF. The CDR3 DNA follows: TGCGCCAGCAGCCAAGGGAGCGACACTGAAGCTTTCTTT.

The chain employs TRBV19 and TRBJ2-1, with 11 bases aligning to TRBD2. Germline V gene sequence: CDR1 LNHDA, CDR2 SQIVND (reference sequence). The CDR3 contains 15 residues. J gave up 4 bases and V 4 bases, and 3 bases lay outside the gene matches. The CDR3 region is CASSTRTSGYNEQFF. For the CDR3, the DNA is TGTGCCAGTAGTACGAGGACTAGCGGGTACAATGAGCAGTTCTTC.

The J gene is TRBJ1-5, the V gene TRBV11-2; TRBD1 matches 9 bases. There are 13 residues in the CDR3. J was trimmed by 9 bases and V by 4 bases; bases with no gene match: 4. Per germline, CDR1 SGHAT and CDR2 FQNNGV. CDR3 DNA: TGTGCCAGCAGCTCAGGGACAGGGTGGCCCCAGCATTTT. This translates into CASSSGTGWPQHF.

This chain joins TRBV4-1 and TRBJ2-7, with TRBD2 identical over 7 bases. The germline V gene encodes CDR1 MGHRA and CDR2 YSYEKL. The trim removed 1 base at V and 2 bases at J, leaving 5 bases unmatched. CDR3 length: 15 amino acids. The CDR3 nucleotides read TGCGCCAGCAGCCAAGGAACTAGCGTAACCTACGAGCAGTACTTC. Protein product: CASSQGTSVTYEQYF.

The rearrangement joins TRBV7-8 to TRBJ2-2; 8 nucleotides align to TRBD1. Germline V lookup: CDR1 SGHVS, CDR2 FQNEAQ. This CDR3 has 15 residues. The J segment lost 3 bases and the V segment lost 4 bases, leaving 4 bases of the junction unmatched. This CDR3 reads CASSSRTGYTGELFF. CDR3 bases: TGTGCCAGCAGCTCTAGGACAGGGTACACCGGGGAGCTGTTTTTT.

The chain combines TRBV2 with TRBJ2-3, with TRBD1 matching 8 bases. Germline CDR1 SNHLY, CDR2 FYNNEI. J gave up 2 bases and V 11 bases, and 3 bases lay outside the gene matches. The CDR3 loop spans 12 amino acids. This chain's CDR3 is CAGQGYTDTQYF. CDR3 sequence (DNA): TGTGCCGGACAGGGATACACAGATACGCAGTATTTT.

This clone was seen just once. This CDR3 is CSIGTGEWYTEAFF. The CDR3 DNA reads as TGCAGCATTGGGACAGGGGAATGGTACACTGAAGCTTTCTTT. The V call is TRBV29-1, the J call TRBJ1-1; TRBD1 matches 10 bases. V gave up 8 bases and J gave up 3 bases; unmatched junction bases: 9. The CDR3 spans 14 residues. Germline lookup yields CDR1 SQVTM and CDR2 ANQGSEA.

This sequence joins TRBV10-3 and TRBJ1-2; TRBD1 aligns across 8 bases. The CDR3 is 14 residues long. The J segment lost 3 bases and the V segment lost 2 bases, leaving 2 bases of the junction unmatched. CDR1 and CDR2 (germline): ENHRY, SYGVKD. The CDR3 here is CAISEQTGDYGYTF. As DNA, the CDR3 is TGTGCCATCAGTGAGCAGACAGGGGACTATGGCTACACCTTC.

The chain joins TRBV10-2 to TRBJ2-7; D is perhaps TRBD2 (5 bases). The CDR3 runs to 11 residues. V dropped 6 bases and J dropped 5 bases, with 8 bases sitting between them. Germline V gene data show CDR1 as WSHSY and CDR2 as SAAADI. DNA of the CDR3: TGCGCCAGCAGGAGGGCCCACGAGCAGTACTTC. It codes for CASRRAHEQYF.

This chain links TRBV29-1 with TRBJ2-7; D is perhaps TRBD1 (5 bases). The length of the CDR3 is 10 residues. Trimming took off 4 bases at V and 5 bases at J, with 6 bases between the two ends. Germline V gene lookup returns CDR1 SQVTM and CDR2 ANQGSEA. Written as DNA, the CDR3 is TGCAGCGTTGCAGGGAACGAGCAGTACTTC. Encoded protein: CSVAGNEQYF.

A word on this clone: One junction end does not reproduce the germline sequence, and a read error may be involved. This sequence joins TRBV7-9 and TRBJ2-7, with 7 bases identical to TRBD2. CDR1 and CDR2 (germline): SEHNR, FQNEAQ (reference sequence). The CDR3 consists of 14 residues. The CDR3 protein is CSSSFGGGSDEQYF. The CDR3 DNA follows: TGTTCCAGCAGCTTTGGGGGGGGGAGTGACGAGCAGTACTTC.

This clone has only a few counts. The V call is TRBV28, the J call TRBJ2-2, with D possibly being TRBD2 (6 bases). Trimming shortened V by 7 bases and J by 4 bases, and 13 bases separated the two germline ends. The CDR3 totals 14 residues. CDR1 and CDR2 (germline): MDHEN, SYDVKM. The CDR3 DNA reads TGTGCCAGCACCGGGACTCGTCTCACCGGGGAGCTGTTTTTT. Its protein is CASTGTRLTGELFF. Using reference TRBV28 and TRBJ2-2 for the parts outside the CDR3, the full variable domain is DVKVTQSSRYLVKRTGEKVFLECVQDMDHENMFWYRQDPGLGLRLIYFSYDVKMKEKGDIPEGYSVSREKKERFSLILESASTNQTSMYLCASTGTRLTGELFFGEGSRLTVL.

The chain joins TRBV9 to TRBJ2-7; the D gene is possibly TRBD2 (5 bases). Trimming stripped 1 base from V and 5 bases from J, with 16 bases between. The CDR3 is made up of 15 amino acids. CDR1 and CDR2 (germline): SGDLS, YYNGEE. CDR3: CASSVSAGSGNEQYF. DNA of the CDR3: TGTGCCAGCAGCGTAAGCGCTGGCTCGGGAAACGAGCAGTACTTC.

The chain carries TRBV20-1 and TRBJ2-5, with D perhaps matching TRBD1 (6 bases). From germline, CDR1 is DFQATT and CDR2 SNEGSKA (reference sequence). The CDR3 covers 11 residues. Deletions cut 6 bases from V and 10 bases from J, with 15 bases between. In nucleotides, the CDR3 is TGCAGTGCCGGACAGAAGAGAAGCCAGTACTTC. It is translated as CSAGQKRSQYF.

The chain joins TRBV15 to TRBJ1-5; 10 bases fit TRBD1. Germline CDR1 reads LNHNV; CDR2 reads YYDKDF (reference sequence). This CDR3 spans 13 amino acids. V dropped 6 bases and J dropped 6; count of bases not matched to a gene: 2. The CDR3 nucleotides are TGTGCCACCAGAGACAGGGGGCGTCAGCCCCAGCATTTT. It is translated as CATRDRGRQPQHF.

This clone has just one count. In DNA form, the CDR3 reads TGTGCCAGCAGTTGGCAGCGGGAGGTAGTTGATGAGCAGTTCTTC. This codes for CASSWQREVVDEQFF. The chain couples TRBV27 to TRBJ2-1, with 9 nucleotides matching TRBD2. The CDR3 is 15 residues long. CDR1 and CDR2 from the germline V gene are MNHEY and SMNVEV (reference sequence). Germline trimming cut 4 bases from V and 8 bases from J; bases unmatched to any gene: 9.

In this sample, this clone turned up a few times. This chain connects TRBV7-2 to TRBJ2-7; tentative D call: TRBD2 (5 bases). Germline CDR1 and CDR2: SGHTA and FQGNSA. V gave up 2 bases and J gave up 2 bases, with 10 bases separating them. This CDR3 has 14 amino acids. This chain's CDR3 is CASSLLPGTYEQYF. Here the CDR3 DNA reads TGTGCCAGCAGCTTACTTCCGGGAACCTACGAGCAGTACTTC.

The CDR3 is CASSLGPLAVTSYEQYF. As DNA, the CDR3 is TGCGCCAGCAGCTTGGGTCCACTAGCGGTTACCTCCTACGAGCAGTACTTC. The rearrangement links TRBV5-1 to TRBJ2-7, with 8 bases matching TRBD2. Germline V gives CDR1 SGHRS, CDR2 YFSETQ. The CDR3 extends over 17 amino acids. V was clipped by 0 bases and J by 0 bases; unmatched bases: 8.

The chain recombines TRBV4-1 with TRBJ2-7; maybe TRBD2 (6 bases). There are 13 residues in the CDR3. The germline V gene encodes CDR1 MGHRA and CDR2 YSYEKL. V was pared by 4 bases and J by 6 bases, with 13 bases between. For the CDR3, the DNA is TGCGCCAGCAGCCTCCGCGGGGCGGGCGAGCAGTACTTC. It encodes CASSLRGAGEQYF.

This clone appeared once. The CDR3 DNA sequence: TGTGCCAGCAGCGGATCAGGGGGCCCCCCCTATGAGCAGTTCTTC. Amino acids: CASSGSGGPPYEQFF. The chain is built from TRBV7-2 and TRBJ2-1, with TRBD1 matching over 8 bases. Losses at the gene ends were 5 bases for V and 8 bases for J; bases not matched to a gene: 11. The CDR3 has 15 amino acids. The V gene's germline CDR1 is SGHTA and CDR2 FQGNSA.

A word on this clone: Mismatch with germline at one junction end may stem from a read error. This CDR3 reads CASSPGQPSVWF. The CDR3, as DNA: TGTGCCAGCTCACCTGGGCAGCCCTCGGTCTGGTTT. The J gene is TRBJ1-1, the V gene TRBV18; D unclear. This CDR3 has 12 residues. CDR1 and CDR2 (germline): KGHSH, LQKENI.

The CDR3 sequence: CASSEQRESVDTQYF. CDR3 nucleotides: TGTGCCAGCAGTGAGCAGCGGGAGTCGGTAGATACGCAGTATTTT. This chain joins TRBV6-1 and TRBJ2-3, with 8 bases aligning to TRBD2. The ends lost 3 bases at V and 5 bases at J; junction bases unmatched: 7. The germline V gene has CDR1 MNHNS and CDR2 SASEGT. This CDR3 has 15 residues.